This T cell receptor beta chain was retrieved from a study of regulatory T cells in long-lasting Graves disease. With respect to this clonotype: Its antigen is not identified.

The study, taken as a whole, reports: Tissue studied was limited to peripheral blood, excluding thyroid tissue. There was favoring of TRBV28, TRBJ1-2 and TRBJ2-5 in persistent disease.

Combining iRepertoire HTBI primers with Arm-PCR of CDR3 regions, the authors built TCR beta libraries. Via MiXCR, TCRdb re-called the multiplex PCR reads, giving one row per CDR3 protein. This sample carries 310,000 or so distinct CDR3 sequences, around a fifth of them seen once, and the ten largest clones take 29%. Time point in this sample: persistent/refractory GD, antithyroid drugs over 5 years with positive TRAb. Scientists built the TCR library using RNA that was extracted from PBMCs. A blood draw put around 9 milliliters of peripheral blood into EDTA tubes. Germline V gives CDR1 LGHDT, CDR2 YNNKEL (reference sequence). The CDR3 runs 15 residues. V shed 2 bases and J shed 0 bases, with 8 bases lying between them.

The clonotype originates from a female donor with Graves disease. The rearrangement links TRBV3-1 to TRBJ1-3; D unclear. The sequences come from peripheral blood mononuclear cells (PBMCs), collected when the disease was refractory, from a patient treated with antithyroid drugs. CDR3 sequence reads: CASSQSRRSGNTIYF. DNA for the CDR3: TGTGCCAGCAGCCAATCCCGGCGCTCTGGAAACACCATATATTTT.